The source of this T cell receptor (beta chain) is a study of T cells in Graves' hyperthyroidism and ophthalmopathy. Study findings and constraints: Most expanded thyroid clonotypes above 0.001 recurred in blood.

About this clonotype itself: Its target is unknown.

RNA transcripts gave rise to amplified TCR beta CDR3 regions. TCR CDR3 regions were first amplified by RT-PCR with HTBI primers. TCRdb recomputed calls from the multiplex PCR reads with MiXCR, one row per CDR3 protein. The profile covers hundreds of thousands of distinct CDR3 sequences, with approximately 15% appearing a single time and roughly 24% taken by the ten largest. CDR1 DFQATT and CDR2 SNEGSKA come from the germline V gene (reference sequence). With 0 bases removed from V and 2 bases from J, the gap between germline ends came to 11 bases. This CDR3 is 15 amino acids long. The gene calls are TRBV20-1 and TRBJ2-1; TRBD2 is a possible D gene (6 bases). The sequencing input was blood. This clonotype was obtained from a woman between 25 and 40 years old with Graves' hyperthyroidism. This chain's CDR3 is CSARDRRATYNEQFF. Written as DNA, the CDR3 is TGCAGTGCTAGAGATCGGAGGGCCACCTACAATGAGCAGTTCTTC.